This passage covers 10 T cell receptor beta chains from one sample sequenced in a study of blood T cell repertoires in COVID-19. Some clones are missing from TCRdb's copy, which holds only in-frame ones; the method was immunoSEQ multiplex PCR. The sample lists over 250,000 clones, around 88% occurring once. The sample was PBMCs or T cells enriched from blood (not recorded which). The receptors originated from a man aged 40-55 years who had recovered from COVID-19.

The CDR3 sequence is CASSQSDLAGGPYNEQFF. The CDR3 DNA follows: TGTGCCAGCAGCCAATCAGATCTAGCGGGGGGACCCTACAATGAGCAGTTCTTC. The J gene is TRBJ2-1, the V gene TRBV4-2; 11 nucleotides match TRBD2. This CDR3 is built from 18 residues. The germline V gene has CDR1 LGHNA and CDR2 YNFKEQ. Trimming removed 2 bases from V and 2 bases from J; junction bases left unmatched: 8.

A note on this clone: This sample includes further DNA sequences coding for the same CDR3. The chain has TRBV7-9 and TRBJ1-2, with 7 bases that match TRBD1. V shed 4 bases, J shed 5 bases, and the junction held 4 bases outside the gene matches. The germline gives CDR1 SEHNR, CDR2 FQNEAQ (reference sequence). The length of the CDR3 is 13 residues. CDR3 coding DNA: TGTGCCAGCAGCTGGGGACAGACTTATGGCTACACCTTC. Its translation is CASSWGQTYGYTF.

The rearrangement uses TRBV6-4 and TRBJ1-1, with 7 positions matching TRBD1. This CDR3 comprises 16 residues. V was pared by 0 bases and J by 1 base, with 5 bases of the junction left unmatched. Germline lookup yields CDR1 MRHNA and CDR2 SNTAGT. CDR3 loop: CASSDSGAGGNTEAFF. CDR3 in DNA: TGTGCCAGCAGTGACTCGGGTGCAGGGGGGAACACTGAAGCTTTCTTT.

The J gene is TRBJ2-1, the V gene TRBV18; 11 positions agree with TRBD2. From germline, CDR1 is KGHSH and CDR2 LQKENI. The CDR3 totals 19 residues. Unmatched junction bases numbered 10, after V lost 0 bases and J lost 3 bases. DNA of the CDR3: TGTGCCAGCTCACCACCCGGGACTAGCGGCGGTGGGAGCTACAATGAGCAGTTCTTC. Translation: CASSPPGTSGGGSYNEQFF.

The gene calls are TRBV7-9 and TRBJ1-6; 7 bases agree with TRBD1. V lost 2 bases to trimming and J lost 10 bases; unmatched junction nucleotides: 8. Per germline, CDR1 SEHNR and CDR2 FQNEAQ (reference sequence). The CDR3 has 15 residues. The CDR3 protein is CASSLRQGFGSPLHF. In DNA form, the CDR3 reads TGTGCCAGCAGCTTACGACAGGGTTTTGGATCACCCCTCCACTTT.

The chain carries TRBV25-1 and TRBJ2-5, with D possibly TRBD1 on 6 matching bases. Germline V lookup: CDR1 MGHDK, CDR2 SYGVNS. Deletions cut 7 bases from V and 1 base from J, with 10 bases between. The CDR3 consists of 13 residues. The CDR3 sequence is CASNRASQETQYF. The CDR3 DNA sequence: TGTGCCAGCAACAGGGCAAGCCAAGAGACCCAGTACTTC.

This chain connects TRBV6-2 or TRBV6-3 to TRBJ1-3; D perhaps matches TRBD1 (5 bases). CDR1 is MNHEY and CDR2 is SVGEGT in the germline V gene. The V end lost 2 bases, the J end lost 0 bases, and 14 bases lay between the germline ends. CDR3 length: 17 amino acids. CDR3 amino acids: CASSYRAGIISGNTIYF. CDR3 bases: TGTGCCAGCAGTTACAGGGCAGGGATCATCTCTGGAAACACCATATATTTT.

The V and J genes are TRBV6-5 and TRBJ1-4, with 7 positions matching TRBD1. The CDR3 totals 15 residues. V dropped 5 bases and J dropped 3; count of bases not matched to a gene: 6. Germline V gene data show CDR1 as MNHEY and CDR2 as SVGAGI. CDR3 DNA sequence: TGTGCCAGCAGTCCGGGGACAGCTCCTAATGAAAAACTGTTTTTT. Protein sequence: CASSPGTAPNEKLFF.

This chain links TRBV6-5 with TRBJ2-7; 7 positions match TRBD2. The CDR3 loop spans 12 amino acids. V lost 3 bases, J lost 6 bases, and 2 bases stayed unmatched. Germline V gene data show CDR1 as MNHEY and CDR2 as SVGAGI. DNA of the CDR3: TGTGCCAGCAGTTATCCGGGGGGCGAGCAGTACTTC. Translating gives CASSYPGGEQYF.

The V call is TRBV4-1, the J call TRBJ2-5, with TRBD2 identical over 16 bases. From germline, CDR1 is MGHRA and CDR2 YSYEKL. CDR3 length equals 20 residues. Germline trimming cut 2 bases from V and 3 bases from J; bases unmatched to any gene: 12. The CDR3 DNA sequence: TGCGCCAGCAGCCAACCCGGGACTAGCGGGAGGGCCCATCTTAAAGAGACCCAGTACTTC. Protein sequence: CASSQPGTSGRAHLKETQYF.